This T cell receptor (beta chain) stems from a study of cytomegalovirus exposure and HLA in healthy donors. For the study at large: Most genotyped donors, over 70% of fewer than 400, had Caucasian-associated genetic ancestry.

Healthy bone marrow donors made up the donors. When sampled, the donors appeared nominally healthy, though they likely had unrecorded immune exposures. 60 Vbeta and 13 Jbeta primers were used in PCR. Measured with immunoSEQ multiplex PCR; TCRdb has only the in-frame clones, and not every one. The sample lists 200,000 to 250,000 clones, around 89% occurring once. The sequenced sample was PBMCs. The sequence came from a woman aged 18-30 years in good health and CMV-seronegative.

The CDR3, as DNA: TGTGCCAGCAGCTTCGCCCGACAGGGCGGTGGCTACACCTTC. Translated: CASSFARQGGGYTF. V usage is TRBV11-3 and J usage is TRBJ1-2; 7 bases agree with TRBD1. Germline loops: CDR1 SGHNT, CDR2 YENEEA. The CDR3 covers 14 residues. Trimming at V came to 3 bases and at J to 7 bases, leaving 8 bases not matched to a gene. The full variable domain, rest sourced from reference TRBV11-3 and TRBJ1-2, is EAGVVQSPRYKIIEKKQPVAFWCNPISGHNTLYWYLQNLGQGPELLIRYENEEAVDDSQLPKDRFSAERLKGVDSTLKIQPAELGDSAVYLCASSFARQGGGYTFGSGTRLTVV.